The rows below give T cell receptor beta chains drawn from one sample of a study of blood T cell repertoires in COVID-19. TCRdb keeps only in-frame clones here, not all; method: immunoSEQ multiplex PCR. The table has about 22,000 clones, approximately 80% seen once; the top ten hold 22%. The sample taken for sequencing was peripheral blood. The receptors were gathered from a man older than 75 with active or convalescent COVID-19. CDR3s include the opening cysteine and the closing phenylalanine or tryptophan. A D gene is named only where the DNA matches it firmly. Some rows have no size entry. The others give once, few or many, or a class for an expanded clone.

TRBV27,15,.,TRBJ2-7,TRBD1,CASSVDRGLSYEQYF,TGTGCCAGCAGTGTAGACAGGGGGCTCTCCTACGAGCAGTACTTC
TRBV6-4,17,once,TRBJ1-3,.,CASSDARRQSPGNTIYF,TGTGCCAGCAGTGACGCGAGAAGACAGTCGCCTGGAAACACCATATATTTT
TRBV9,14,.,TRBJ1-6,TRBD1,CASSVRDRDSPLHF,TGTGCCAGCAGCGTCCGGGACAGAGATTCACCCCTCCACTTT
TRBV7-2,13,few,TRBJ2-7,TRBD2,CASSPMGLYEQYF,TGTGCCAGCAGCCCGATGGGACTATACGAGCAGTACTTC
TRBV27,17,.,TRBJ2-7,TRBD2,CASSFGPGLAAGDEQYF,TGTGCCAGCAGTTTTGGACCGGGACTAGCCGCCGGGGACGAGCAGTACTTC
TRBV2,15,.,TRBJ2-5,TRBD1,CASRAQGATPETQYF,TGTGCCAGCAGAGCACAGGGGGCCACGCCAGAGACCCAGTACTTC
TRBV5-1,15,.,TRBJ2-2,TRBD2,CASSGLAGGAGELFF,TGCGCCAGCAGCGGACTAGCGGGAGGTGCCGGGGAGCTGTTTTTT
TRBV5-1,14,.,TRBJ2-7,TRBD1,CASSPDRAPYEQYF,TGCGCCAGCAGCCCAGACAGGGCCCCCTACGAGCAGTACTTC
TRBV5-8,13,.,TRBJ1-1,.,CASNRDVNTEAFF,TGTGCCAGCAACAGGGACGTGAACACTGAAGCTTTCTTT
TRBV7-9,16,.,TRBJ2-1,TRBD1,CASSLAGQGARNEQFF,TGTGCCAGCAGCTTAGCCGGACAGGGGGCACGCAATGAGCAGTTCTTC
TRBV24-1,17,.,TRBJ2-1,TRBD2,CATSDSSGGPSYNEQFF,TGTGCCACCAGTGACTCTAGCGGGGGACCCTCCTACAATGAGCAGTTCTTC
TRBV5-1,13,few,TRBJ2-3,TRBD2,CASTQDPGLALYF,TGCGCCAGCACCCAAGATCCGGGACTAGCTTTGTATTTT
TRBV2,12,.,TRBJ2-7,.,CASSVRRDEQYF,TGTGCCAGCAGTGTGCGGAGAGACGAGCAGTACTTC
TRBV5-6,17,.,TRBJ2-7,TRBD2,CASSRKWGSGRAYEQYF,TGTGCCAGCAGTCGTAAATGGGGTAGCGGGAGGGCCTACGAGCAGTACTTC
TRBV19,16,.,TRBJ1-6,TRBD1,CASSIGAGTENSPLHF,TGTGCCAGTAGTATTGGGGCCGGGACAGAAAATTCACCCCTCCACTTT
TRBV15,15,.,TRBJ1-5,TRBD1,CATSTGQKSNQPQHF,TGTGCCACCAGCACGGGACAGAAGAGCAATCAGCCCCAGCATTTT
TRBV6-1,15,.,TRBJ1-1,.,CASSELSGGQGGAFF,TGTGCCAGCAGTGAACTCAGTGGCGGACAAGGTGGAGCTTTCTTT
TRBV12-5,14,.,TRBJ1-1,.,CASGPEQVGTEAFF,TGTGCTAGTGGCCCCGAGCAGGTTGGCACTGAAGCTTTCTTT
TRBV7-2,12,once,TRBJ1-1,.,CASSLSGLEAFF,TGTGCCAGCAGCTTATCGGGACTTGAAGCTTTCTTT
TRBV11-2,15,.,TRBJ2-5,.,CASSLDGGLIKTQYF,TGTGCCAGCAGCTTAGACGGGGGGCTTATTAAGACCCAGTACTTC
TRBV5-6,16,.,TRBJ2-3,TRBD2,CASSAWTSGYTDTQYF,TGTGCCAGCAGCGCCTGGACTAGCGGTTACACAGATACGCAGTATTTT
TRBV28,15,.,TRBJ2-5,TRBD1,CASSSRTGAGETQYF,TGTGCCAGCAGTTCCAGGACAGGGGCAGGGGAGACCCAGTACTTC
TRBV3-1/TRBV3-2,16,.,TRBJ2-3,.,CASSQDSTGGTDTQYF,TGTGCCAGCAGCCAAGATAGCACAGGAGGCACAGATACGCAGTATTTT
TRBV5-1,14,.,TRBJ2-7,TRBD2,CASSSSGMSYEQYF,TGCGCCAGCAGCTCTAGCGGGATGAGCTACGAGCAGTACTTC
TRBV5-4,17,.,TRBJ1-2,TRBD1,CASSGDRGFRGNYGYTF,TGTGCCAGCAGCGGGGACAGAGGTTTTCGGGGTAACTATGGCTACACCTTC
TRBV28,14,.,TRBJ1-6,.,CASSPGLVNSPLHF,TGTGCCAGCAGTCCGGGACTCGTCAATTCACCCCTCCACTTT
TRBV27,20,.,TRBJ1-6,TRBD1,CASSRATGPIRSSYNSPLHF,TGTGCCAGCAGCAGAGCGACAGGGCCCATTAGAAGCTCCTATAATTCACCCCTCCACTTT
TRBV5-1,13,.,TRBJ2-5,.,CASTRTGEETQYF,TGCGCCAGCACCCGGACGGGAGAAGAGACCCAGTACTTC
TRBV28,15,.,TRBJ1-2,.,CASSETRVIGYGYTF,TGTGCCAGCAGTGAGACTAGGGTAATCGGCTATGGCTACACCTTC
TRBV4-1,16,.,TRBJ1-1,.,CASSQVLRQTNTEAFF,TGCGCCAGCAGCCAAGTCCTTAGACAGACGAACACTGAAGCTTTCTTT
TRBV7-3,16,.,TRBJ2-1,TRBD1,CASSYRTGGYNNEQFF,TGTGCCAGCAGCTACAGAACAGGGGGCTACAACAATGAGCAGTTCTTC
TRBV2,15,.,TRBJ1-2,TRBD1,CASTPQTGSNYGYTF,TGTGCCAGCACTCCCCAGACAGGGAGTAACTATGGCTACACCTTC
TRBV7-9,15,.,TRBJ2-1,.,CASSPQGRGYNEQFF,TGTGCCAGCAGCCCACAGGGTAGGGGCTACAATGAGCAGTTCTTC
TRBV5-4,14,.,TRBJ2-3,.,CASSLQPSSDTQYF,TGTGCCAGCAGCTTACAGCCGTCATCCGATACGCAGTATTTT
TRBV27,14,few,TRBJ1-2,.,CASSPQGRVDGYTF,TGTGCCAGCAGTCCACAGGGAAGGGTCGATGGCTACACCTTC
TRBV5-1,14,.,TRBJ1-4,TRBD1,CASSGLGQWEKLFF,TGCGCCAGCAGCGGGCTGGGACAGTGGGAAAAACTGTTTTTT
TRBV11-1,14,.,TRBJ2-2,.,CASSLLRNTGELFF,TGTGCCAGCAGCTTACTCAGGAACACCGGGGAGCTGTTTTTT
TRBV4-2,14,.,TRBJ2-5,TRBD2,CASSQDGGGETQYF,TGTGCCAGCAGCCAAGATGGGGGGGGAGAGACCCAGTACTTC
TRBV7-2,16,.,TRBJ2-2,TRBD1,CASTSSGQGGTGELFF,TGTGCCAGCACCTCCTCCGGACAGGGAGGAACCGGGGAGCTGTTTTTT
TRBV12-3/TRBV12-4,13,.,TRBJ1-4,.,CASSLYRVEKLFF,TGTGCCAGCAGTTTATATCGGGTTGAAAAACTGTTTTTT
TRBV29-1,14,once,TRBJ2-3,TRBD1,CSAGTGSFTDTQYF,TGCAGCGCCGGGACAGGGAGTTTCACAGATACGCAGTATTTT
TRBV4-1,19,.,TRBJ1-3,TRBD1,CASSQTGTGVPISGNTIYF,TGCGCCAGCAGCCAGACCGGGACAGGGGTTCCTATCTCTGGAAACACCATATATTTT
TRBV28,14,few,TRBJ1-6,TRBD1,CASRPYRGNSPLHF,TGTGCCAGCAGGCCCTACAGGGGAAATTCACCCCTCCACTTT
TRBV19,13,.,TRBJ2-7,TRBD2,CASSQGGVYEQYF,TGTGCCAGTAGTCAGGGAGGGGTTTACGAGCAGTACTTC
TRBV7-2,18,few,TRBJ2-3,TRBD2,CASSLIAGGRRGTDTQYF,TGTGCCAGCAGCTTAATAGCGGGGGGCCGAAGGGGCACAGATACGCAGTATTTT
TRBV7-6,14,.,TRBJ1-1,.,CASSSAGWNTEAFF,TGTGCCAGCAGCTCCGCAGGCTGGAACACTGAAGCTTTCTTT
TRBV24-1,16,.,TRBJ2-1,TRBD1,CATSDLTGNPYNEQFF,TGTGCCACCAGTGACCTGACAGGGAACCCCTACAATGAGCAGTTCTTC
TRBV2,14,.,TRBJ2-7,TRBD1,CASRGPRGLYEQYF,TGTGCCAGCAGGGGTCCCAGGGGGCTCTACGAGCAGTACTTC
TRBV12-3/TRBV12-4,13,.,TRBJ1-1,.,CASSTRPLTEAFF,TGTGCCAGCAGTACGCGTCCGCTAACTGAAGCTTTCTTT
TRBV10-3,15,.,TRBJ1-3,.,CAAGEGPNSGNTIYF,TGTGCCGCGGGGGAAGGGCCCAACTCTGGAAACACCATATATTTT
TRBV19,16,.,TRBJ2-2,TRBD1,CASSMFGTANTGELFF,TGTGCCAGTAGTATGTTTGGGACAGCGAACACCGGGGAGCTGTTTTTT
TRBV6-5,14,.,TRBJ1-2,TRBD1,CASRQYGTEYGNTF,TGTGCCAGCAGACAGTACGGGACAGAATATGGCAACACCTTC
TRBV12-3/TRBV12-4,13,.,TRBJ1-2,.,CASSSQGTYGYTF,TGTGCCAGCAGTTCCCAGGGTACATATGGCTACACCTTC
TRBV4-2,13,.,TRBJ1-5,TRBD1,CASSRDRDQPQHF,TGTGCCAGCAGCCGCGACAGGGACCAGCCCCAGCATTTT
TRBV23-1,15,.,TRBJ1-2,.,CASSQFRAVNYGYTF,TGCGCCAGCAGCCAGTTTCGTGCAGTCAACTATGGCTACACCTTC
TRBV12-5,16,.,TRBJ2-1,TRBD2,CASAPPSGRAGNEQFF,TGTGCTAGTGCACCACCTAGCGGGAGGGCGGGCAATGAGCAGTTCTTC
TRBV6-2/TRBV6-3,11,few,TRBJ2-7,.,CASSWHDEQYF,TGTGCCAGCAGTTGGCATGACGAGCAGTACTTC